This paragraph reports one T cell receptor (beta chain). Its cognate antigen is unknown. PCR amplification relied on 60 Vbeta primers (plus 13 Jbeta primers). Generated by immunoSEQ multiplex PCR, the TCRdb table keeps only in-frame clones and is missing some. Here the sample table reports approximately 110,000 clones. V gave up 0 bases and J gave up 0 bases, with 11 bases separating them. Germline V gene sequence: CDR1 SGHNT, CDR2 YYREEE (reference sequence). The CDR3 is 16 amino acids. The data are from a study of cytomegalovirus exposure and HLA in healthy donors. General study findings and limits: In a later analysis, across HLA loci, associated TCR counts were highest for DRB1, lowest for HLA-C.

Sequenced: PBMCs. The TCR comes from a young man in good health and CMV-seronegative. This chain uses TRBV5-4 with TRBJ2-3; D not certain. Written as DNA, the CDR3 is TGTGCCAGCAGCTTGGACTACCAAACTAGCACAGATACGCAGTATTTT. It yields the protein CASSLDYQTSTDTQYF.